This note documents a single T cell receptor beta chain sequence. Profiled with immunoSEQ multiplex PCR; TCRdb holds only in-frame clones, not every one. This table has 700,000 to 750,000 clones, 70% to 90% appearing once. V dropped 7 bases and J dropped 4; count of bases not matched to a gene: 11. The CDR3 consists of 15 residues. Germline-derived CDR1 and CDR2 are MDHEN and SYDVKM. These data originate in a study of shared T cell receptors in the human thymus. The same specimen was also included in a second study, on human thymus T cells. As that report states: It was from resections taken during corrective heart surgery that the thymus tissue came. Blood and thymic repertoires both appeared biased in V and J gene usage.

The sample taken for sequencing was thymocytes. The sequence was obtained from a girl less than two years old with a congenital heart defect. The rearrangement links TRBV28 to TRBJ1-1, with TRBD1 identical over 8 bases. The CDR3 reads CASTWEDRVSTEAFF. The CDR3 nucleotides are TGTGCCAGCACCTGGGAGGACAGGGTCTCCACTGAAGCTTTCTTT.